The present T cell receptor beta chain was sequenced within a study of blood T cell repertoires in COVID-19. Measured with immunoSEQ multiplex PCR; TCRdb has only the in-frame clones, and not every one. The repertoire holds about 180,000 clones, with more than 85% as singletons. With 3 bases clipped from V and 5 bases from J, the junction kept 8 bases outside the gene matches. Looked up from germline, CDR1 is GTSNPN and CDR2 is SVGIG (reference sequence). The CDR3 length is 15 residues. The TCR sequence derives from a human donor with acute COVID-19. The donor label of this sample is uncertain. The sequencing input was PBMCs or T cells enriched from blood (not recorded which). The chain recombines TRBV30 with TRBJ2-1; 9 bases fit TRBD2. CDR3: CAWRASGGSDNEQFF. CDR3 sequence (DNA): TGTGCCTGGAGGGCCAGCGGGGGGTCCGACAATGAGCAGTTCTTC.